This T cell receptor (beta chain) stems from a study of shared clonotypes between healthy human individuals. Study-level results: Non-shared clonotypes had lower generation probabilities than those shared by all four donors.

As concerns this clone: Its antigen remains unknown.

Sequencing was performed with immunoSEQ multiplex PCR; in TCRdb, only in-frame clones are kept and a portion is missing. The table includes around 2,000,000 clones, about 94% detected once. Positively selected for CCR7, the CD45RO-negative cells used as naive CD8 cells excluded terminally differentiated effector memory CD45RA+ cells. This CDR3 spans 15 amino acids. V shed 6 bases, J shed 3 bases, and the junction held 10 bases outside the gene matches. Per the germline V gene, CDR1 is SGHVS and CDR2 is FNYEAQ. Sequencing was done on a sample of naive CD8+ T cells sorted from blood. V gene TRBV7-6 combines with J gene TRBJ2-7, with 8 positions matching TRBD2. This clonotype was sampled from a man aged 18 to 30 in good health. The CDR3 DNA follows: TGTGCCAGCAGTCTCATTTCGGGAGGGCACTACGAGCAGTACTTC. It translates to CASSLISGGHYEQYF.